This is a list of T cell receptor beta chains from one sample in a study of T cell repertoires in cytomegalovirus infection. TCRdb recomputed calls from the reads with MiXCR, one row per CDR3 protein. The profile shows about 150,000 distinct CDR3 sequences, about a quarter of them singletons. Sequenced sample: PBMCs. Receptor source: a human donor in good health (CMV status not recorded). Some clones in this sample may be carry-over from other donors' samples. The CDR3 runs from the conserved cysteine through the conserved F or W. The D gene is left open where the match is weak. Rows give clone size only sometimes, using once, few, many, or a class for an expanded clone.

J: TRBJ2-7; V: TRBV4-3; D: TRBD2; size: .; CDR3: CASSHPRGTSNYEQYF; DNA: TGCGCCAGCAGCCACCCAAGGGGGACTAGCAATTACGAGCAGTACTTC
J: TRBJ1-2; V: TRBV2; D: .; size: .; CDR3: CASSDFANYGYTF; DNA: TGTGCCAGCAGTGATTTTGCTAACTATGGCTACACCTTC
J: TRBJ2-5; V: TRBV7-2; D: .; size: many; CDR3: CASSLGPSAETQYF; DNA: TGTGCCAGCAGCTTGGGACCGTCAGCAGAGACCCAGTACTTC
J: TRBJ2-1; V: TRBV7-8; D: TRBD2; size: many; CDR3: CASTETSGGPSSYNEQFF; DNA: TGTGCCAGCACCGAAACTAGCGGGGGGCCGAGCTCCTACAATGAGCAGTTCTTC
J: TRBJ2-3; V: TRBV7-3; D: .; size: few; CDR3: CASSATGATDTQYF; DNA: TGTGCCAGCAGCGCCACCGGGGCCACAGATACGCAGTATTTT
J: TRBJ2-1; V: TRBV7-9; D: .; size: .; CDR3: CASSGNEQFF; DNA: TGTGCCAGCTCGGGCAATGAGCAGTTCTTC
J: TRBJ2-7; V: TRBV6-1; D: .; size: many; CDR3: CASSAAITYEQYF; DNA: TGTGCCAGCAGTGCTGCGATTACCTACGAGCAGTACTTC
J: TRBJ2-7; V: TRBV6-1; D: .; size: few; CDR3: CASSWGATYEQYF; DNA: TGTGCCAGCAGCTGGGGGGCAACCTACGAGCAGTACTTC
J: TRBJ2-7; V: TRBV7-8; D: TRBD2; size: .; CDR3: CASSSPGLAGTYEQYF; DNA: TGTGCCAGCAGCTCACCAGGACTAGCGGGGACCTACGAGCAGTACTTC
J: TRBJ2-5; V: TRBV7-2; D: .; size: many; CDR3: CASSLRGLQETQYF; DNA: TGTGCCAGCAGCTTAAGGGGGTTACAAGAGACCCAGTACTTC
J: TRBJ1-5; V: TRBV28; D: TRBD1; size: many; CDR3: CASSLRDSSQPQHF; DNA: TGTGCCAGCAGTCTAAGGGACAGCAGTCAGCCCCAGCATTTT
J: TRBJ1-6; V: TRBV6-1; D: .; size: .; CDR3: CASSGAAHVNSPLHF; DNA: TGTGCCAGCAGTGGGGCAGCCCACGTTAATTCACCCCTCCACTTT
J: TRBJ2-1; V: TRBV19; D: .; size: .; CDR3: CASSKSPPPNEQFF; DNA: TGTGCCAGTAGTAAGTCTCCGCCCCCCAATGAGCAGTTCTTC
J: TRBJ2-7; V: TRBV5-1; D: TRBD1; size: .; CDR3: CASSLVPGQGAYEQYF; DNA: TGCGCCAGCAGCTTGGTCCCGGGACAGGGGGCCTACGAGCAGTACTTC
J: TRBJ2-5; V: TRBV11-2; D: TRBD2; size: .; CDR3: CASTPTSGRGKTQYF; DNA: TGTGCCAGCACCCCGACTAGCGGGAGGGGGAAGACCCAGTACTTC
J: TRBJ1-1; V: TRBV7-8; D: .; size: many; CDR3: CASSLVGFTTEAFF; DNA: TGTGCCAGCAGCTTAGTAGGTTTTACCACTGAAGCTTTCTTT
J: TRBJ1-5; V: TRBV12-3/TRBV12-4; D: .; size: .; CDR3: CASRPRGSNQPQHF; DNA: TGTGCCAGCAGACCTCGGGGGAGCAATCAGCCCCAGCATTTT
J: TRBJ2-7; V: TRBV6-5; D: TRBD2; size: few; CDR3: CASSLTAGDEQYF; DNA: TGTGCCAGCAGCCTTACGGCGGGGGACGAGCAGTACTTC
J: TRBJ2-3; V: TRBV20-1; D: .; size: many; CDR3: CSAKSWTEDTQYF; DNA: TGCAGTGCTAAGTCATGGACAGAAGATACGCAGTATTTT
J: TRBJ2-5; V: TRBV28; D: TRBD2; size: .; CDR3: CASSSSTSSGQETQYF; DNA: TGTGCCAGCAGTAGCTCGACTAGCTCTGGCCAAGAGACCCAGTACTTC
J: TRBJ2-1; V: TRBV7-2; D: .; size: many; CDR3: CASTLDNEQFF; DNA: TGTGCCAGCACCCTTGACAATGAGCAGTTCTTC
J: TRBJ2-7; V: TRBV7-3; D: .; size: .; CDR3: CASSFSDPRGYEQYF; DNA: TGTGCCAGCAGCTTCTCAGACCCAAGGGGCTACGAGCAGTACTTC
J: TRBJ2-5; V: TRBV19; D: .; size: many; CDR3: CASSMDILPGQETQYF; DNA: TGTGCCAGTAGTATGGATATCCTCCCCGGTCAAGAGACCCAGTACTTC
J: TRBJ2-5; V: TRBV20-1; D: .; size: .; CDR3: CSASPKVVQETQYF; DNA: TGCAGTGCTAGTCCTAAGGTTGTCCAAGAGACCCAGTACTTC
J: TRBJ1-3; V: TRBV11-2; D: .; size: many; CDR3: CASSSSGRLRISGNTIYF; DNA: TGTGCCAGCAGCTCGTCGGGACGTCTGAGGATCTCTGGAAACACCATATATTTT
J: TRBJ2-5; V: TRBV6-1; D: .; size: many; CDR3: CAFGDLQETQYF; DNA: TGTGCCTTCGGGGACCTACAAGAGACCCAGTACTTC
J: TRBJ1-2; V: TRBV28; D: TRBD1; size: .; CDR3: CASRIQGGYTF; DNA: TGTGCCAGCAGGATACAGGGGGGCTACACCTTC
J: TRBJ2-3; V: TRBV20-1; D: .; size: .; CDR3: CSVLREAHTDTQYF; DNA: TGCAGTGTCCTGCGAGAGGCCCACACAGATACGCAGTATTTT
J: TRBJ1-2; V: TRBV2; D: TRBD1; size: .; CDR3: CASSETGKRSYTF; DNA: TGTGCCAGCAGTGAGACAGGGAAGAGGAGCTACACCTTC